Shown below are 24 T cell receptor beta chains from a single sample sequenced in a study of blood T cell repertoires in COVID-19. Some clones are missing from TCRdb's copy, which holds only in-frame ones; the method was immunoSEQ multiplex PCR. This table holds over 55,000 clones, roughly 77% found once. Input material: peripheral blood. The receptors here all came from a woman in her 70s with acute or convalescent COVID-19.

The V and J genes are TRBV7-2 and TRBJ1-2; 8 bases are shared with TRBD1. Germline-derived CDR1 and CDR2 are SGHTA and FQGNSA. CDR3 length: 14 residues. V gave up 4 bases and J gave up 7 bases; unmatched junction bases: 8. In DNA form, the CDR3 reads TGTGCCAGCAGCTCGACGAGGACAGGGTCTGGCTACACCTTC. Translated, it gives CASSSTRTGSGYTF.

The chain uses TRBV27 and TRBJ1-2; TRBD1 aligns across 7 bases. The germline gives CDR1 MNHEY, CDR2 SMNVEV (reference sequence). The CDR3 length is 14 residues. Trimming at V came to 5 bases and at J to 4 bases, leaving 7 bases not matched to a gene. In DNA form, the CDR3 reads TGTGCCAGCAGTGACAGGGACAGCTTCTATGGCTACACCTTC. Translation: CASSDRDSFYGYTF.

The rearrangement links TRBV30 to TRBJ1-1; D possibly corresponds to TRBD1 (6 bases). This CDR3 contains 19 residues. Germline V gene sequence: CDR1 GTSNPN, CDR2 SVGIG (reference sequence). V was cut by 3 bases and J by 3 bases, with 29 bases left in between. CDR3 amino acids: CAWRPIIRFSQGLDTEAFF. The CDR3 DNA sequence: TGTGCCTGGAGGCCAATAATCAGGTTTTCGCAGGGGCTTGACACTGAAGCTTTCTTT.

The rearrangement joins TRBV11-3 to TRBJ2-1, with D perhaps TRBD2 (7 bases). Germline V gene data show CDR1 as SGHNT and CDR2 as YENEEA. CDR3 size: 17 residues. Trimming shortened V by 5 bases and J by 6 bases, and 23 bases separated the two germline ends. This CDR3 reads CASSPGKRGGPTNEQFF. In nucleotides, the CDR3 is TGTGCCAGCAGCCCCGGAAAAAGGGGGGGGCCCACCAATGAGCAGTTCTTC. Complete variable domain (other parts from reference TRBV11-3 and TRBJ2-1): EAGVVQSPRYKIIEKKQPVAFWCNPISGHNTLYWYLQNLGQGPELLIRYENEEAVDDSQLPKDRFSAERLKGVDSTLKIQPAELGDSAVYLCASSPGKRGGPTNEQFFGPGTRLTVL.

A remark on this clone: At one of its ends the junction is not consistent with the germline gene, which may arise from a read error. The chain carries TRBV4-3 and TRBJ2-7; D might be TRBD2 (7 bases). CDR1 LGHNA and CDR2 YSLEER come from the germline V gene. This CDR3 contains 16 residues. CDR3 DNA: TGCGCCACCAGCCAAGGGGGGGGGACGGGAGTGGACGAGCAGTACTTC. Protein product: CATSQGGGTGVDEQYF.

The chain joins TRBV5-1 to TRBJ1-1; D uncertain. The CDR3 is made up of 14 amino acids. CDR1 SGHRS and CDR2 YFSETQ come from the germline V gene. Trimming removed 3 bases from V and 0 bases from J, with 9 bases in between. The CDR3 DNA reads TGCGCCAGCAGCTATAGTACCATGAACACTGAAGCTTTCTTT. Its translation is CASSYSTMNTEAFF.

This clone was seen a handful of times. The chain is built from TRBV27 and TRBJ2-7; tentative D call: TRBD2 (6 bases). From germline, CDR1 is MNHEY and CDR2 SMNVEV (reference sequence). CDR3 length: 16 amino acids. The V and J ends lost 2 bases and 3 bases respectively, with 17 bases between them. The CDR3 loop reads CASSLKGGASFYEQYF. CDR3 in DNA: TGTGCCAGCAGTTTAAAGGGCGGGGCTTCTTTCTACGAGCAGTACTTC.

This clone was recorded once. The rearrangement uses TRBV28 and TRBJ1-1; tentative D call: TRBD1 (5 bases). This CDR3 is built from 15 residues. Germline V gene sequence: CDR1 MDHEN, CDR2 SYDVKM. Trimming took 5 bases from V and 4 from J, leaving 17 bases between them. The CDR3 DNA sequence: TGTGCCAGCAGTCCGTCAGGGTGGTTGGTCACTGAAGCTTTCTTT. It codes for CASSPSGWLVTEAFF.

The rearrangement joins TRBV5-1 to TRBJ2-2, with 7 bases lining up with TRBD2. The CDR3 length is 15 residues. Germline V CDR1 and CDR2: SGHRS, YFSETQ. J gave up 0 bases and V 4 bases, and 3 bases lay outside the gene matches. CDR3 region: CASSPRGANTGELFF. In DNA, the CDR3 is TGCGCCAGCAGCCCCCGGGGGGCGAACACCGGGGAGCTGTTTTTT.

This clone came up a few times. The V gene is TRBV5-1, the J gene TRBJ2-3; TRBD1 aligns across 7 bases. Germline V gene sequence: CDR1 SGHRS, CDR2 YFSETQ. Germline trimming cut 7 bases from V and 2 bases from J; bases unmatched to any gene: 4. The CDR3 totals 13 residues. DNA of the CDR3: TGCGCCAGCCTGGGACAGTCCACAGATACGCAGTATTTT. Translation gives CASLGQSTDTQYF.

This clone was picked up a small number of times. The CDR3 spells CASSYPGQGYQETQYF. In DNA, the CDR3 is TGTGCCAGCAGTTATCCGGGACAGGGGTACCAAGAGACCCAGTACTTC. This chain joins TRBV5-4 and TRBJ2-5; 10 positions match TRBD1. Losses at the gene ends were 5 bases for V and 0 bases for J; bases not matched to a gene: 7. Germline values: CDR1 SGHNT, CDR2 YYREEE (reference sequence). This CDR3 region has 16 residues.

The chain combines TRBV7-3 with TRBJ1-5, with D possibly being TRBD1 (6 bases). CDR1 and CDR2 from the germline V gene are SGHTA and FQGTGA. V lost 5 bases, J lost 6 bases, and 14 bases lay in between. CDR3 length equals 14 residues. As DNA, the CDR3 is TGTGCCAGCAGCGATCACAGGGCGGGTCAGCCCCAGCATTTT. Translating it yields CASSDHRAGQPQHF.

The rearrangement uses TRBV5-6 and TRBJ1-6; possible D gene TRBD1, 5 bases. The CDR3 runs 14 residues. V lost 3 bases, J lost 6 bases, and 10 bases lay in between. From germline, CDR1 is SGHDT and CDR2 YYEEEE. The CDR3: CASSWGGGNSPLHF. CDR3 nucleotides: TGTGCCAGCAGCTGGGGGGGAGGTAATTCACCCCTCCACTTT. Together with reference TRBV5-6 and TRBJ1-6, the CDR3 gives the full variable domain: DAGVTQSPTHLIKTRGQQVTLRCSPKSGHDTVSWYQQALGQGPQFIFQYYEEEERQRGNFPDRFSGHQFPNYSSELNVNALLLGDSALYLCASSWGGGNSPLHFGNGTRLTVT.

This clone was counted only a few times. In DNA, the CDR3 is TGTGCCAGCAGTGAGGGAGGGAACTATGGCTACACCTTC. Protein product: CASSEGGNYGYTF. The chain employs TRBV2 and TRBJ1-2; D is ambiguous. Germline CDR1 reads SNHLY; CDR2 reads FYNNEI. Trimming removed 3 bases from V and 2 bases from J, with 7 bases in between. The CDR3 runs to 13 residues.

This chain connects TRBV2 to TRBJ1-2; TRBD1 is a possible D gene (6 bases). Germline V CDR1 and CDR2: SNHLY, FYNNEI. Trimming left V 7 bases short and J 3 bases short, with 18 bases between. The CDR3 has 15 amino acids. The CDR3 nucleotides are TGTGCCAGCACTTTGGGCCAAGGGGGAGACTATGGCTACACCTTC. Translating gives CASTLGQGGDYGYTF. The entire variable domain, with the rest obtained from reference TRBV2 and TRBJ1-2, is as follows: EPEVTQTPSHQVTQMGQEVILRCVPISNHLYFYWYRQILGQKVEFLVSFYNNEISEKSEIFDDQFSVERPDGSNFTLKIRSTKLEDSAMYFCASTLGQGGDYGYTFGSGTRLTVV.

This rearrangement joins TRBV24-1 to TRBJ2-3; D is perhaps TRBD1 (8 bases). CDR1 and CDR2 (germline): KGHDR, SFDVKD. The CDR3 covers 15 residues. V was cut by 8 bases and J by 1 base, with 15 bases left in between. The CDR3 is CATTRGGQGTDTQYF. The DNA for the CDR3 is TGTGCCACCACCCGCGGGGGACAGGGCACAGATACGCAGTATTTT.

The J gene is TRBJ2-7, the V gene TRBV2, with D possibly matching TRBD2 (6 bases). The V gene's germline CDR1 is SNHLY and CDR2 FYNNEI. The length of the CDR3 is 14 residues. V was cut by 4 bases and J by 1 base, with 11 bases left in between. DNA for the CDR3: TGTGCCAGCAGTGTGGGGGGAGTTTCCTACGAGCAGTACTTC. This gives the protein CASSVGGVSYEQYF.

The chain links TRBV7-2 to TRBJ1-1, with a weak D call TRBD1 (5 bases). This CDR3 is built from 13 residues. Germline assignment: CDR1 SGHTA and CDR2 FQGNSA. Trimming shortened V by 3 bases and J by 2 bases, and 7 bases separated the two germline ends. The CDR3 protein is CASSFRANTEAFF. The CDR3, as DNA: TGTGCCAGCAGCTTCAGGGCAAACACTGAAGCTTTCTTT.

The chain combines TRBV19 with TRBJ1-2; the match to TRBD1 covers 8 bases. CDR3 length: 14 amino acids. Germline V gene sequence: CDR1 LNHDA, CDR2 SQIVND (reference sequence). V shed 5 bases, J shed 2 bases, and the junction held 4 bases outside the gene matches. The CDR3 sequence is CASSPDRVNYGYTF. CDR3 sequence (DNA): TGTGCCAGTAGTCCGGACAGGGTGAACTATGGCTACACCTTC. Combining the CDR3 with reference TRBV19 and TRBJ1-2 gives the whole variable domain DGGITQSPKYLFRKEGQNVTLSCEQNLNHDAMYWYRQDPGQGLRLIYYSQIVNDFQKGDIAEGYSVSREKKESFPLTVTSAQKNPTAFYLCASSPDRVNYGYTFGSGTRLTVV.

This clone was counted a single time. The V gene is TRBV6-5, the J gene TRBJ1-6, with TRBD1 as a possible D gene (6 bases). Germline assignment: CDR1 MNHEY and CDR2 SVGAGI. There are 15 residues in the CDR3. V was cut by 4 bases and J by 9 bases, with 16 bases left in between. The CDR3 nucleotides read TGTGCCAGCAGTTTCCGGACAGTCTCTAGTTCACCCCTCCACTTT. Translating gives CASSFRTVSSSPLHF.

The chain employs TRBV27 and TRBJ1-4; D possibly corresponds to TRBD1 (6 bases). The germline V gene encodes CDR1 MNHEY and CDR2 SMNVEV (reference sequence). Between the trimmed V and J ends, which lost 5 bases and 0 bases, there was a span of 13 bases. The CDR3 spans 16 residues. DNA of the CDR3: TGTGCCAGCAGTCTCGGACAGCCGGCAACTAATGAAAAACTGTTTTTT. It encodes CASSLGQPATNEKLFF.

In its sample, this clone was seen a few times. As DNA, the CDR3 is TGTGCCAGCAGCCTGGGACTACACAATGAGCAGTTCTTC. Encoded protein: CASSLGLHNEQFF. The chain joins TRBV7-9 to TRBJ2-1, with TRBD2 matching 7 bases. The J segment lost 5 bases and the V segment lost 5 bases, leaving 3 bases of the junction unmatched. The CDR3 has 13 residues. CDR1 SEHNR and CDR2 FQNEAQ come from the germline V gene (reference sequence).

The genes are TRBV11-1 and TRBJ1-2, with TRBD1 identical over 10 bases. Trimming cost V 4 bases and J 4 bases; bases outside gene matches: 6. The CDR3 is made up of 15 amino acids. Germline V gene data show CDR1 as SGHAT and CDR2 as FQDESV (reference sequence). The CDR3, as DNA: TGTGCCAGCAGCTCCGGACAGGGGGGCTCCTATGGCTACACCTTC. It codes for CASSSGQGGSYGYTF.

The genes are TRBV7-2 and TRBJ1-1; TRBD1 might be the D (6 bases). Germline V lookup: CDR1 SGHTA, CDR2 FQGNSA. Trimming pared 4 bases from V and 0 bases from J, leaving 18 bases between. CDR3 length: 17 amino acids. This CDR3 reads CASSSPSGDPMNTEAFF. DNA of the CDR3: TGTGCCAGCAGCTCTCCCTCAGGGGACCCAATGAACACTGAAGCTTTCTTT.